A single sample gave rise to the 7 T cell receptor beta chains below, sequenced in a study of cytomegalovirus exposure and HLA in healthy donors. A multiplex PCR was run with 60 Vbeta primers and 13 Jbeta primers. Generated by immunoSEQ multiplex PCR, the TCRdb table keeps only in-frame clones and is missing some. The table records about 110,000 clones, approximately 83% of them present only once. The specimen sequenced was PBMCs. The receptors derive from a man aged 18 to 30 in good health and CMV-seronegative.

The chain combines TRBV11-3 with TRBJ1-2; TRBD1 matches 10 bases. CDR1 is SGHNT and CDR2 is YENEEA in the germline V gene. With 0 bases clipped from V and 2 bases from J, the junction kept 3 bases outside the gene matches. The CDR3 totals 16 residues. Written as DNA, the CDR3 is TGTGCCAGCAGCTTAGAATCGACAGGGGGCAACTATGGCTACACCTTC. Encoded protein: CASSLESTGGNYGYTF.

The chain combines TRBV18 with TRBJ1-1; no clear D gene. CDR1 is KGHSH and CDR2 is LQKENI in the germline V gene. This CDR3 has 14 amino acids. Trimming removed 4 bases from V and 1 base from J, with 10 bases in between. The CDR3 loop is CASSQGRGNTEAFF. The CDR3 bases are TGTGCCAGCTCACAAGGGCGGGGGAACACTGAAGCTTTCTTT.

This clone appeared once. The chain is built from TRBV4-3 and TRBJ2-7; 8 bases line up with TRBD2. This CDR3 is 17 amino acids long. Trimming took 4 bases from V and 0 from J; bases not matched to a gene: 11. The germline CDR1 and CDR2 sequences are LGHNA and YSLEER. The CDR3 bases are TGCGCCAGCAGCCCCAGCGGGGCGGGAGGTTTCTCCTACGAGCAGTACTTC. Its translation is CASSPSGAGGFSYEQYF.

V is TRBV5-8 and J is TRBJ2-3, with 13 bases lining up with TRBD2. The CDR3 sequence is 16 residues long. V trimming: 4 bases; J trimming: 6 bases; junction bases outside the gene matches: 8. Per germline, CDR1 SGHTS and CDR2 YDEGEE. DNA of the CDR3: TGTGCCAGCAGCCCAATAGGACTAGCGGGAGAGGATACGCAGTATTTT. It specifies CASSPIGLAGEDTQYF.

This clone was detected only once. This sequence joins TRBV2 and TRBJ1-5, with a possible D match to TRBD1 (6 bases). This CDR3 is 14 amino acids long. Germline V gives CDR1 SNHLY, CDR2 FYNNEI. Trimming took off 5 bases at V and 7 bases at J, with 15 bases between the two ends. As DNA, the CDR3 is TGTGCCAGCAGTTACAGGGAACTGGAACAGCCCCAGCATTTT. It yields the protein CASSYRELEQPQHF.

V and J are TRBV10-1 and TRBJ2-7, with 10 bases lining up with TRBD1. V lost 0 bases, J lost 3 bases, and 5 bases stayed unmatched. This CDR3 region has 16 residues. Germline V gene lookup returns CDR1 WNHNN and CDR2 SYGVQD (reference sequence). The CDR3 region is CASSESHGTGVYEQYF. In DNA, the CDR3 is TGCGCCAGCAGTGAGTCCCACGGGACAGGGGTCTACGAGCAGTACTTC.

The chain joins TRBV27 to TRBJ2-5; TRBD2 matches at 8 bases. The J call may be mistaken, given a closer DNA end match to TRBJ2-7. The length of the CDR3 is 15 residues. From germline, CDR1 is MNHEY and CDR2 SMNVEV (reference sequence). CDR3 coding DNA: TGTGCCAGCAGTTCCCTCTTGGCGGGAGGAGACGAGCAGTACTTC. Protein sequence: CASSSLLAGGDEQYF.